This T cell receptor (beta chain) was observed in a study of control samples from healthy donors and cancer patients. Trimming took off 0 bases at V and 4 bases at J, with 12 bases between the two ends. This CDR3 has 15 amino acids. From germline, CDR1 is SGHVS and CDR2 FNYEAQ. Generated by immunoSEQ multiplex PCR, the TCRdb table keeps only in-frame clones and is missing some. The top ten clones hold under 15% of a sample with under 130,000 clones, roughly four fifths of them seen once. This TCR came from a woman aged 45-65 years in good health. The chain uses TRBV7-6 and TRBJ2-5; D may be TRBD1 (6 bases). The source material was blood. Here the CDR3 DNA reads TGTGCCAGCAGCTTAGCCCACACAGGGTTAGAGACCCAGTACTTC. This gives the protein CASSLAHTGLETQYF.